This TCR beta chain was documented in a study of blood T cell repertoires in COVID-19 (TCRdb year 2020). About the full investigation: Samples covering the acute and convalescent phases of COVID-19 were provided by collaborators in the United States, Italy and Spain. Nearly every sample came with metadata listing a de-identified subject ID, COVID-19 status, age in years and sex. Where available, HLA class I and class II types were taken from metadata supplied by the sample provider and were not determined by assay-based typing. The repertoires were made available in a free public database intended to serve as a resource for research on the immune response to SARS-CoV-2. Deeply sampled blood TCRbeta repertoires from subjects exposed to, actively infected with, or recovered from COVID-19 were included in the dataset. Samples came from the ongoing ImmuneRACE study (first 160 participants) plus 1,254 subjects from 6 global collaborators. The material from the prospective study consisted of cDNA or gDNA derived from T cells, B-cell-depleted T cells, or PBMCs.

Paper-wide results and their limitations: Clinical and demographic metadata were provided uncurated, with the amount varying by source and participant.

The immunoSEQ Assay, a bias-controlled multiplex PCR, was used to amplify TCRbeta CDR3 regions from genomic DNA. In the original analysis: Nucleated cell counts per sample were estimated from amplification of reference gene primers within the assay. To quantify the absolute abundance of each unique TCRbeta CDR3 rearrangement, sequence reads were collapsed and filtered. Productive Simpson clonality was computed per sample as the square root of Simpson's diversity index over productive rearrangements. TCRdb carries this immuneACCESS record with in-frame sequences only. Its versions omit some clonotypes, under half of them owing to an unresolved V gene in the studies checked, with the rest unexplained. D and trimming come from the DNA, and the V and J calls and clone size come from that table. This sample comprises fewer than 200,000 clones, around 80% of them detected only once. The ten largest make up around 6.8% of the sample.

As to this clone: No antigen is known for it. No per-base quality is available; no much larger clone lies one base away.

The germline V gene encodes CDR1 MNHNS and CDR2 SASEGT. CDR3 length: 17 amino acids, cysteine to phenylalanine. The entry retains the CDR3 DNA only, 51 bases that are in frame from base 1. Germline trimming: 2 bases from V, 6 bases from J; junction bases outside gene matches: 11. Whole blood was collected in K2EDTA tubes by collaborating institutions according to the institutions' own protocols. Collaborator samples were shipped for TCRbeta analysis as frozen whole blood, isolated PBMCs, or DNA extracted from either sample type. The sequenced material came from peripheral blood. This chain joins TRBV6-1 to TRBJ1-5; 9 junctional bases match TRBD1. This TCR derives from a human donor in a cohort sampled during active COVID-19. The DNA is TGTGCCAGCAGTGAAAGGGGGACAGGGTTAGGGATTCAGCCCCAGCATTTT. Translated, it gives CASSERGTGLGIQPQHF.